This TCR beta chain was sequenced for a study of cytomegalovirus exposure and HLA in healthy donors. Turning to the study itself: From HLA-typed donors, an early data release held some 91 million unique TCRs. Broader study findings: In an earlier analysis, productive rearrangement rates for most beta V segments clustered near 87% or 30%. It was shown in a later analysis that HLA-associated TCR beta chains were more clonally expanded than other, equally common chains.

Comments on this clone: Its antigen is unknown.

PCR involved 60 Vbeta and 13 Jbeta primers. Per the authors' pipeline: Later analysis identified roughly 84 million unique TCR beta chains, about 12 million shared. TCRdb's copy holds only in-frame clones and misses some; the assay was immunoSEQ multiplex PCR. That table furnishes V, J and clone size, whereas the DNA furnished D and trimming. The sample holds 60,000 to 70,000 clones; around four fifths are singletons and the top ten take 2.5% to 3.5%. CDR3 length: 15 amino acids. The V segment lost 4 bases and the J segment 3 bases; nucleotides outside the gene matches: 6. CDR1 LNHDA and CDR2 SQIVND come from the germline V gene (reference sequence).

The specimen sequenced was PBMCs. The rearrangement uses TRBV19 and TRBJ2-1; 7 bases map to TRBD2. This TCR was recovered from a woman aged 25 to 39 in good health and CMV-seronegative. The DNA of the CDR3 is TGTGCCAGTAGTAACGGGGAGGGCCTCTACAATGAGCAGTTCTTC. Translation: CASSNGEGLYNEQFF.